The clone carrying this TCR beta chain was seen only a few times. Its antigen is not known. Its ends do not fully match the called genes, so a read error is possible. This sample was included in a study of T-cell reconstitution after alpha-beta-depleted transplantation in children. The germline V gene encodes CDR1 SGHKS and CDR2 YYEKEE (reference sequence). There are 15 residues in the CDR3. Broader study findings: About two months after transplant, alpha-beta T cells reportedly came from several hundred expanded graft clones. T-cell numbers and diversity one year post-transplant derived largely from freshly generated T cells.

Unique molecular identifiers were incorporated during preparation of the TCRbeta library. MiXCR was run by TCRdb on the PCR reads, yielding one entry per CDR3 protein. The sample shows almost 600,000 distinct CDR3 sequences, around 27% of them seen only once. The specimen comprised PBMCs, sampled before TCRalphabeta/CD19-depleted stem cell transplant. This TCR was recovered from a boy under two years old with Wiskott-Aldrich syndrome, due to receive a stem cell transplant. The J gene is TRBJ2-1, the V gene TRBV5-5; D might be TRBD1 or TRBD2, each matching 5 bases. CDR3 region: CAGSLSGRVLAGQFF. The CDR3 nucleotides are TGTGCCGGCAGCTTGAGCGGCAGGGTGTTAGCAGGGCAGTTCTTC.